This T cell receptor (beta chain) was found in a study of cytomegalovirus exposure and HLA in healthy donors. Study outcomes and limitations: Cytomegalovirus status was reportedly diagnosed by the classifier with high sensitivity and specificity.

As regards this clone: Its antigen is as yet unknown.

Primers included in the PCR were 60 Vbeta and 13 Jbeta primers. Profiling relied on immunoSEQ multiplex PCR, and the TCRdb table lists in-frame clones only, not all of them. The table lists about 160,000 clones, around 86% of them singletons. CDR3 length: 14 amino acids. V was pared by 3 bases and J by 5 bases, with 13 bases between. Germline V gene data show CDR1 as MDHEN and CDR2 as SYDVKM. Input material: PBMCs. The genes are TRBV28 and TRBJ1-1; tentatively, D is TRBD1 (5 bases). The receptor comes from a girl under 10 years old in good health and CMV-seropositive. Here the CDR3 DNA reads TGTGCCAGCAGTTTCGAGCAGGGAGGGACTGAAGCTTTCTTT. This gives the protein CASSFEQGGTEAFF.